This T cell receptor (beta chain) was profiled in a study of T cell changes during pregnancy in multiple sclerosis. Assay used: immunoSEQ multiplex PCR; TCRdb lists only in-frame clones, some missing. The data show roughly 38,000 clones, 90% to 95% seen once. Sample: CD8+ T cells from peripheral blood mononuclear cells, taken in the third trimester of pregnancy. The TCR sequence derives from a female donor with multiple sclerosis, enrolled in a pregnancy study.

Written as DNA, the CDR3 is TGTGCCTGGAGCCTTACGACTAGCGGGAGAAGGGGCTATTTCTCCTACGAGCAGTACTTC. As protein: CAWSLTTSGRRGYFSYEQYF. The chain has TRBV30 and TRBJ2-7, with TRBD2 matching 12 bases. Trimming cost V 3 bases and J 0 bases; bases outside gene matches: 18. CDR1 and CDR2 (germline): GTSNPN, SVGIG (reference sequence). The CDR3 totals 20 residues.